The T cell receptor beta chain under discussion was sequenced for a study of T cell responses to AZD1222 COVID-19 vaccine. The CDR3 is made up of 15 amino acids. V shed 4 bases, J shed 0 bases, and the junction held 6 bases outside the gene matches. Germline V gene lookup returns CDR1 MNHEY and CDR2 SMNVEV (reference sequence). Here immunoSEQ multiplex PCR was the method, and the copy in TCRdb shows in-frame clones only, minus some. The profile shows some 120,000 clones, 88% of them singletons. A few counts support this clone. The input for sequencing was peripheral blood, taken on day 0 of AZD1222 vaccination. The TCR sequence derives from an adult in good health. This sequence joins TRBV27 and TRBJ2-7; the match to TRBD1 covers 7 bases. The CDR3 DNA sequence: TGTGCCAGCAGTTCCGGACAGGTGAGCTCCTACGAGCAGTACTTC. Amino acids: CASSSGQVSSYEQYF.